These 3 T cell receptor beta chains were all obtained from the same sample, sequenced in a study of blood T cell repertoires in COVID-19. Profiling relied on immunoSEQ multiplex PCR, and the TCRdb table lists in-frame clones only, not all of them. The top ten clones hold over 3.5% of a sample with about 260,000 clones, just under 90% of them seen once. The specimen sequenced was peripheral blood. The origin of the receptors is a woman between 40 and 55 years old with acute or convalescent COVID-19.

The V and J genes are TRBV5-4 and TRBJ1-1, with D possibly being TRBD1 (5 bases). The germline gives CDR1 SGHNT, CDR2 YYREEE (reference sequence). This CDR3 spans 15 amino acids. V lost 4 bases and J 1 base, leaving 14 bases between the germline ends. CDR3 amino acids: CASSRLGRENTEAFF. The CDR3 nucleotides are TGTGCCAGCAGCCGCCTAGGCAGGGAGAACACTGAAGCTTTCTTT.

The chain employs TRBV9 and TRBJ1-1; no clear D. The CDR3 has 13 residues. V was trimmed by 4 bases and J by 6 bases, leaving 13 bases between them. Germline V gene data show CDR1 as SGDLS and CDR2 as YYNGEE. The CDR3 nucleotides read TGTGCCAGCAGCATACAGCTGAAGGCTGAAGCTTTCTTT. Translation gives CASSIQLKAEAFF.

The CDR3 spells CASGSTGTGNQPQHF. Written as DNA, the CDR3 is TGTGCCAGCGGATCCACCGGGACAGGGAATCAGCCCCAGCATTTT. The chain couples TRBV2 to TRBJ1-5; 9 nucleotides match TRBD1. V shed 8 bases and J 4 bases; nucleotides not matched to a gene: 9. The CDR3 is 15 residues long. Germline CDR1 reads SNHLY; CDR2 reads FYNNEI.